The clone carrying this T cell receptor beta chain has just a few counts. Semi-nested PCR with Nested Universal Primer A followed constant-region reverse priming of full-length variable regions. MiXCR was run by TCRdb on the 5' RACE reads, yielding one entry per CDR3 protein. The profile shows approximately 60,000 distinct CDR3 sequences, 25% to 30% of them singletons. V was trimmed by 3 bases and J by 3 bases, leaving 12 bases between them. From germline, CDR1 is LGHDT and CDR2 YNNKEL (reference sequence). The CDR3 consists of 15 residues. The origin of this receptor is a female donor with breast cancer. The genes are TRBV3-1 and TRBJ2-1; no firm D call. Sequenced material: tumor-infiltrating memory CD4+ T cells sorted from the breast tumor. The subset was: memory CD4+ T cells, CD4+CD45RO+CD25-. This CDR3 reads CASSHMGGFYNEQFF. CDR3 sequence (DNA): TGTGCCAGCAGCCACATGGGCGGATTCTACAATGAGCAGTTCTTC.